The 17 T cell receptor beta chains below all came from one sample that was sequenced in a study of coeliac disease. Clones were read by immunoSEQ multiplex PCR, and TCRdb kept only the in-frame ones, dropping some. The repertoire holds roughly 8,000 clones, with around three fifths as singletons. Source material: intraepithelial lymphocytes from the gut. Receptors were obtained from a woman aged 60-75 years with celiac disease.

By its share, this clone is large (0.1 to 1%). The chain is built from TRBV27 and TRBJ1-2; TRBD1 might be the D (5 bases). The germline CDR1 and CDR2 sequences are MNHEY and SMNVEV (reference sequence). The CDR3 totals 12 residues. The V end was cut by 6 bases, the J end by 4 bases, with 9 bases between. CDR3 sequence (DNA): TGTGCCAGCAGCCGGGGGTCCTATGGCTACACCTTC. Its protein product is CASSRGSYGYTF.

The chain joins TRBV30 to TRBJ1-1; maybe TRBD1 (5 bases). V was shortened by 1 base and J by 4 bases, with 10 bases between the two germline ends. The CDR3 is 13 residues long. Germline V CDR1 and CDR2: GTSNPN, SVGIG (reference sequence). In DNA, the CDR3 is TGTGCCTGGAGTGCAGGGATTGGCACTGAAGCTTTCTTT. Protein sequence: CAWSAGIGTEAFF.

This clone was detected only a few times. The genes are TRBV15 and TRBJ1-4; D is unresolved. The germline V gene has CDR1 LNHNV and CDR2 YYDKDF (reference sequence). The CDR3 length is 15 residues. Trimming took off 3 bases at V and 5 bases at J, with 13 bases between the two ends. Here the CDR3 reads CATSSGRGLNEKLFF. The CDR3, as DNA: TGTGCCACCAGCAGCGGGAGAGGTCTGAATGAAAAACTGTTTTTT.

This clone is medium-sized within its sample. This rearrangement joins TRBV4-1 to TRBJ2-7, with D unclear. Germline assignment: CDR1 MGHRA and CDR2 YSYEKL. V lost 4 bases, J lost 5 bases, and 12 bases lay in between. The CDR3 totals 13 residues. CDR3 residues: CASSLDSEDEQYF. The DNA of the CDR3 is TGCGCCAGCAGCCTCGACTCAGAGGACGAGCAGTACTTC.

The rearrangement links TRBV5-6 to TRBJ2-7; no firm D call. The CDR3 length is 13 residues. Germline CDR1 reads SGHDT; CDR2 reads YYEEEE. Between the trimmed V and J ends, which lost 0 bases and 2 bases, there was a span of 6 bases. DNA for the CDR3: TGTGCCAGCAGCTTGGGCGGAACCTACGAGCAGTACTTC. Translated, it gives CASSLGGTYEQYF. Looking up the rest from reference TRBV5-6 and TRBJ2-7 gives the full variable domain: DAGVTQSPTHLIKTRGQQVTLRCSPKSGHDTVSWYQQALGQGPQFIFQYYEEEERQRGNFPDRFSGHQFPNYSSELNVNALLLGDSALYLCASSLGGTYEQYFGPGTRLTVT.

This clone was observed a few times. The V and J genes are TRBV30 and TRBJ2-1, with D possibly being TRBD2 (7 bases). This CDR3 contains 13 residues. CDR1 is GTSNPN and CDR2 is SVGIG in the germline V gene (reference sequence). Trimming pared 8 bases from V and 6 bases from J, leaving 17 bases between. The CDR3 coding sequence is TGTGCCGGCGGGGGCGAGCAGGGCAATGAGCAGTTCTTC. Translation gives CAGGGEQGNEQFF.

This clone was observed a few times. The chain joins TRBV2 to TRBJ1-6; D perhaps matches TRBD1 (5 bases). The germline V and J ends were trimmed by 8 bases and 6 bases, with 17 bases remaining between them. The CDR3 loop spans 15 amino acids. CDR1 SNHLY and CDR2 FYNNEI come from the germline V gene. CDR3 region: CASLLGGGGNSPLHF. CDR3 DNA: TGTGCCAGCCTCCTCGGGGGGGGTGGTAATTCACCCCTCCACTTT. The full variable domain, in which reference TRBV2 and TRBJ1-6 provide the parts outside the CDR3, is EPEVTQTPSHQVTQMGQEVILRCVPISNHLYFYWYRQILGQKVEFLVSFYNNEISEKSEIFDDQFSVERPDGSNFTLKIRSTKLEDSAMYFCASLLGGGGNSPLHFGNGTRLTVT.

The V call is TRBV21-1, the J call TRBJ1-5. TRBV21-1 is tagged as a pseudogene. The length of the CDR3 is 16 residues. The CDR3: CASSKAGSGNNQPQHF. The CDR3 bases are TGTGCCAGCAGCAAAGCCGGCTCGGGTAACAATCAGCCCCAGCATTTT.

The chain carries TRBV27 and TRBJ2-3; 8 bases line up with TRBD1. CDR3 size: 16 residues. The germline V gene encodes CDR1 MNHEY and CDR2 SMNVEV (reference sequence). The ends lost 4 bases at V and 1 base at J; junction bases unmatched: 7. CDR3 loop: CASSSGWGQGTDTQYF. For the CDR3, the DNA is TGTGCCAGCAGTTCCGGTTGGGGACAGGGCACAGATACGCAGTATTTT.

V usage is TRBV15 and J usage is TRBJ1-2; the D is unclear. V was shortened by 0 bases and J by 1 base, with 9 bases between the two germline ends. Germline lookup yields CDR1 LNHNV and CDR2 YYDKDF (reference sequence). There are 15 residues in the CDR3. For the CDR3, the DNA is TGTGCCACCAGCAGAGATCGACGGGATAACTATGGCTACACCTTC. It encodes CATSRDRRDNYGYTF.

This clone was counted a few times. V is TRBV7-2 and J is TRBJ2-4; tentative D call: TRBD2 (7 bases). The CDR3 is made up of 14 amino acids. Germline values: CDR1 SGHTA, CDR2 FQGNSA. V was shortened by 9 bases and J by 3 bases, with 15 bases between the two germline ends. The CDR3 region has the DNA TGTGCCAGGACTGGGGGGGGCCTCAAAAACATTCAGTACTTC. Translated: CARTGGGLKNIQYF.

V gene TRBV12-2 combines with J gene TRBJ2-1; the table calls TRBD2, which could not be checked here. TRBV12-2 is reported as a pseudogene. This CDR3 has 14 amino acids. The CDR3 coding sequence is TGTGCAAGTCGCTTGGCACTAGGACTCAATGAGCAGTTCTTC. Amino acid sequence: CASRLALGLNEQFF.

This rearrangement joins TRBV19 to TRBJ2-7; a weak D match, TRBD2 (5 bases). The CDR3 runs 13 residues. The V end lost 10 bases, the J end lost 3 bases, and 16 bases lay between the germline ends. Germline CDR1 LNHDA, CDR2 SQIVND (reference sequence). The CDR3 region has the DNA TGTGCCACTCAAGGGTTCGGGGACTACGAGCAGTACTTC. Its protein product is CATQGFGDYEQYF.

The genes are TRBV28 and TRBJ2-1, with 9 positions matching TRBD1. From germline, CDR1 is MDHEN and CDR2 SYDVKM. V trimming: 9 bases; J trimming: 10 bases; junction bases outside the gene matches: 19. The CDR3 spans 16 residues. Here the CDR3 DNA reads TGTGCCAGTTTACTCCGAGGGACAGGGAGAATGGGGGAGCAGTTCTTC. It translates to CASLLRGTGRMGEQFF.

The gene calls are TRBV9 and TRBJ1-5, with D tentatively TRBD1 (6 bases). The CDR3 has 15 amino acids. Looked up from germline, CDR1 is SGDLS and CDR2 is YYNGEE. V was cut by 0 bases and J by 6 bases, with 13 bases left in between. CDR3 DNA sequence: TGTGCCAGCAGCGTAGGGGCAGGGGTGGGTCAGCCCCAGCATTTT. Translating gives CASSVGAGVGQPQHF. The complete variable domain, with remaining parts taken from reference TRBV9 and TRBJ1-5, reads DSGVTQTPKHLITATGQRVTLRCSPRSGDLSVYWYQQSLDQGLQFLIQYYNGEERAKGNILERFSAQQFPDLHSELNLSSLELGDSALYFCASSVGAGVGQPQHFGDGTRLSIL.

To note about this clone: The same CDR3 can be traced to other DNA sequences in this sample. The chain recombines TRBV7-2 with TRBJ2-5, with D possibly TRBD2 on 5 matching bases. This CDR3 has 12 amino acids. The germline V gene has CDR1 SGHTA and CDR2 FQGNSA. The ends were cut back, 5 bases at V and 4 bases at J, with 8 bases in the middle. The CDR3 protein is CASSPTRETQYF. CDR3 bases: TGTGCCAGCAGCCCCACTAGAGAGACCCAGTACTTC. Together with reference TRBV7-2 and TRBJ2-5, the CDR3 gives the full variable domain: GAGVSQSPSNKVTEKGKDVELRCDPISGHTALYWYRQSLGQGLEFLIYFQGNSAPDKSGLPSDRFSAERTGGSVSTLTIQRTQQEDSAVYLCASSPTRETQYFGPGTRLLVL.

This clone was seen more than once but under ten times. The chain couples TRBV4-3 to TRBJ2-3; perhaps TRBD2 as D (5 bases). Germline assignment: CDR1 LGHNA and CDR2 YSLEER. The germline V and J ends were trimmed by 1 base and 3 bases, with 11 bases remaining between them. The CDR3 extends over 15 amino acids. CDR3 sequence reads: CASSQVAAGTDTQYF. CDR3 bases: TGCGCCAGCAGCCAAGTTGCCGCGGGTACAGATACGCAGTATTTT.